This record covers a single TCR beta chain. Its antigen is not identified. These data belong to a study of identical twins. Study observations and caveats: Out-of-frame alpha sequences shared by twins were enriched for low generation probability.

This CDR3 has 15 residues. Germline V gene lookup returns CDR1 SGHTA and CDR2 FQGNSA. V lost 8 bases, J lost 1 base, and 16 bases lay in between. TCRdb re-called the 5' RACE reads with MiXCR, one entry per CDR3 protein. The table records roughly 700,000 distinct CDR3 sequences, over 8.5% of them present only once. Separately, the same data were catalogued under a study of yellow fever vaccine responses in identical twins.

The specimen sequenced was PBMCs. The receptor comes from a woman aged 18-29 years in good health. The chain is built from TRBV7-2 and TRBJ2-3; D not resolved. In nucleotides, the CDR3 is TGTGCCAGCTGCCTAGACTTAGACCGCACAGATACGCAGTATTTT. Encoded protein: CASCLDLDRTDTQYF.